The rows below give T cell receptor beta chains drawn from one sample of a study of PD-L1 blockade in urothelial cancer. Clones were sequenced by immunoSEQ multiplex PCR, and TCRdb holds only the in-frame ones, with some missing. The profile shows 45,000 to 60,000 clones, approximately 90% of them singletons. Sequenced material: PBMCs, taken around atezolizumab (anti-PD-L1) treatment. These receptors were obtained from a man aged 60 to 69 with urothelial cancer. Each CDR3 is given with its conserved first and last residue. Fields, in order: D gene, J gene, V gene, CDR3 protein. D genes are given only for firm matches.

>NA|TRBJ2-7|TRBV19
CASSMRGGSYEQYF
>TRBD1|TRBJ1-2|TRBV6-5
CASRPPGGGYGYTF
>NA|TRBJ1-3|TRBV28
CASSSDTGRGNTIYF
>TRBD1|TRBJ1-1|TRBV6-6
CASSSRGLAEAFF
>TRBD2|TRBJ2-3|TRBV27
CASSGSKGLAGPRYADTQYF
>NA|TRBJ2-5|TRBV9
CASSVGGPLTETQYF
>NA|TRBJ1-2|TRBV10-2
CASSEPLGVKDGYTF
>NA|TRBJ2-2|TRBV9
CASSVGVAVNTGELFF
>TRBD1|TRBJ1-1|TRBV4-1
CASSQAGQVLNTEAFF
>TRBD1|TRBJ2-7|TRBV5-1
CASSLTGQGGPEQYF
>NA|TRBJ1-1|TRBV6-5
CASSYEGVTEAFF
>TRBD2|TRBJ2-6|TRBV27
CANTSGGPRSSGANVLTF
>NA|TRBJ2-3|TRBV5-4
CASSLAGSMGDTQYF
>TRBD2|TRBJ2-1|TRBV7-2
CASSPWPRSGGGSYNEQFF
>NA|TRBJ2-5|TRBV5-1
CASSRDGASQETQYF
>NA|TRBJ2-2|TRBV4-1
CASSQDRGATGELFF
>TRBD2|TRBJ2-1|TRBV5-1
CASSLGAGGAYNEQFF
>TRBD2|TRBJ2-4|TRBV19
CASSVGTSLAAGVFVGNIQYF
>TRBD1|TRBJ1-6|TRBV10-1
CASSDGQGHNSPLHF
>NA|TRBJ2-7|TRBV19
CASSIERAKGSVQYF
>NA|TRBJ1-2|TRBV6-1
CASSAGFRGVTNYGYTF
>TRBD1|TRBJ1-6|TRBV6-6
CASKLRDRNSPLHF
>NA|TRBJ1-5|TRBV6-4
CASSRNRQGKVQPQHF
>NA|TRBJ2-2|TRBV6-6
CASSFDRNTGELFF
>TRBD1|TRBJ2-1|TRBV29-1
CSVEDPRGIYNEQFF
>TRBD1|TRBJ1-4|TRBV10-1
CASSPYRGTNEKLFF
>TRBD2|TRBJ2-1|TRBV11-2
CASSPWRETQFF
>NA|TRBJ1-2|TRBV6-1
CATNVAHDNYGYTF
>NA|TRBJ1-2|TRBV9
CASSVAPGNYGYTF
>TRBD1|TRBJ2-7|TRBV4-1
CASSQAWGQSYEQYF
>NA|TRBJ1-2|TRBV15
CATSRSGIGYTF
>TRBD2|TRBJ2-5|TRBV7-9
CASSSSYSASGGAKTQYF
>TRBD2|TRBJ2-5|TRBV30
CAWSLFSGVLETQYF
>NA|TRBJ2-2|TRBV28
CASSSPLWAKNTGELFF
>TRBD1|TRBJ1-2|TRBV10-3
CAIRNETGGYGYTF
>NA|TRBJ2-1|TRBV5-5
CASSWASTEEFF
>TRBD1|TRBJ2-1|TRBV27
CASRLQGAQTYNEQFF
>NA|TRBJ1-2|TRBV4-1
CASSQGAGDGYGYTF
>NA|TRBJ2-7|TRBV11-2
CASSSTLIYEQYF
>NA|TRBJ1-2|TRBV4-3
CASSQDRIGGGYTF
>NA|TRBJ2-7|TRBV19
CASSITVLYEQYF